This is a list of T cell receptor beta chains from one sample in a study of post-analysis software for immune sequencing data. TCRdb passed the PCR reads through MiXCR, listing each CDR3 protein once. The sample carries a few hundred thousand distinct CDR3 sequences, less than 40% recorded once. The sequenced sample was blood. These receptor sequences come from a girl aged 10 to 17 with multiple sclerosis. CDR3s include the opening cysteine and the closing phenylalanine or tryptophan.

>TRBV5-6|NA
CASRETVNSYEQYF
>TRBV9|TRBJ2-5
CASGTGTAKVETQYF
>TRBV7-2|TRBJ2-1
CASSLNGYEQFF
>TRBV7-8|TRBJ2-7
CASSFPLGEYEQYF
>TRBV28|TRBJ2-5
CASSFPPKDRGEETQYF
>TRBV6-6|TRBJ2-7
CASSRPTPSSYEQYF
>TRBV12-3/TRBV12-4|TRBJ2-1
CASSSSGGRNEQFF
>TRBV2|TRBJ1-5
CASSGSRSNQPQHF
>TRBV20-1|TRBJ2-3
CSARDWGRGADTQYF
>TRBV7-2|TRBJ2-1
CASSPGGLYNEQFF
>TRBV20-1|TRBJ2-1
CSAIDYTLHYNEQFF
>TRBV7-3|TRBJ2-3
CASNTGSRTDTQYF
>TRBV5-1|TRBJ2-7
CASSVGQGVSYEQYF
>TRBV9|TRBJ2-1
CASSVVSGVRDEQFF
>TRBV6-2/TRBV6-3|TRBJ1-1
CATKKDPNTEAFF
>TRBV5-1|TRBJ2-3
CASSKPGGGTDTQYF
>TRBV7-9|TRBJ2-5
CASSPHFSGGRETQYF
>TRBV25-1|TRBJ1-1
CASRRGADTEAFF
>TRBV7-9|TRBJ2-2
CASSSPLGLAGNTGELFF
>TRBV20-1|TRBJ1-6
CSARQDLNSPLHF
>TRBV6-6|TRBJ1-1
CASSYSGYTEAFF
>TRBV4-1|TRBJ2-7
CASSHGHVASYEQYF
>TRBV5-1|TRBJ1-6
CASSVQDSYNSPPHF
>TRBV28|TRBJ1-2
CASSLLGGGGYTF
>TRBV7-6|TRBJ2-1
CASSGAGGSYNEQFF
>TRBV6-2/TRBV6-3|TRBJ2-3
CASRIEGRTSTDTQYF
>TRBV11-2|TRBJ2-3
CASSPRGGRTDMQYF
>TRBV5-6|TRBJ1-2
CASSPSGTGSYGYTF
>TRBV29-1|TRBJ2-7
CSVSRDNVIYEQYF
>TRBV29-1|TRBJ2-3
CSVEATVDRVGRTDTRYF
>TRBV12-3/TRBV12-4|TRBJ2-3
CASSFYITGTDTQYF